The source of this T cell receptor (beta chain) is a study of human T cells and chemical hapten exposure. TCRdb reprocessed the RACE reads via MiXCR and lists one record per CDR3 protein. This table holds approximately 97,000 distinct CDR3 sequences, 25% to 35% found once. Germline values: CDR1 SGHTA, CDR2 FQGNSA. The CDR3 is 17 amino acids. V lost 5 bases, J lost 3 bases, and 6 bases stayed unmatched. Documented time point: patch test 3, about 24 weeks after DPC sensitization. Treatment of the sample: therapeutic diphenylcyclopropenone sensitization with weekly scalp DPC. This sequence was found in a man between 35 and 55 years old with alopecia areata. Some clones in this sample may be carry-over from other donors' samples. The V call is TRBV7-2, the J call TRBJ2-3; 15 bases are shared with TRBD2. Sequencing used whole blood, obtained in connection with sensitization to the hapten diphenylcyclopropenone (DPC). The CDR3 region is CASSRDGTSGRTDTQYF. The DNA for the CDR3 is TGTGCCAGCAGCCGTGACGGGACTAGCGGGAGGACAGATACGCAGTATTTT.